Below are 23 T cell receptor beta chains sequenced from a single sample in a study of T cells in Graves' hyperthyroidism and ophthalmopathy. RNA transcripts gave rise to amplified TCR beta CDR3 regions. HTBI primers were employed in a first-round RT-PCR of the TCR CDR3. TCRdb fed the multiplex PCR reads into MiXCR, producing one record per CDR3 protein. The table has a few hundred thousand distinct CDR3 sequences, more than 15% seen once; the top ten hold around 6.6%. Sequenced: blood. The receptor set was obtained from a woman aged 25 to 39 with Graves' hyperthyroidism.

The table lists this clonotype with many counts. This chain links TRBV3-1 with TRBJ2-3; 7 nucleotides line up with TRBD2. Germline values: CDR1 LGHDT, CDR2 YNNKEL (reference sequence). With 2 bases clipped from V and 0 bases from J, the junction kept 5 bases outside the gene matches. The CDR3 is 16 amino acids. In nucleotides, the CDR3 is TGTGCCAGCAGCCAACCCATTAGCGGGAGCACAGATACGCAGTATTTT. It yields the protein CASSQPISGSTDTQYF.

Many counts were recorded for this clonotype. This chain uses TRBV27 with TRBJ2-3; D might be TRBD2 (6 bases). Per the germline V gene, CDR1 is MNHEY and CDR2 is SMNVEV (reference sequence). The CDR3 runs to 14 residues. V lost 0 bases and J lost 3, with 7 bases in between. The CDR3 sequence is CASSLSTSTDTQYF. CDR3 coding DNA: TGTGCCAGCAGTTTATCGACTAGTACAGATACGCAGTATTTT.

This clonotype was recorded at least ten times. The chain links TRBV28 to TRBJ2-2; no clear D. Germline CDR1 is MDHEN and CDR2 is SYDVKM. Deletions cut 3 bases from V and 9 bases from J, with 23 bases between. The CDR3 runs 17 residues. CDR3 DNA: TGTGCCAGCAGTTTTTTAGAGCCTGGATTTGGTACGAGGGAGCTGTTTTTT. This encodes CASSFLEPGFGTRELFF.

This clonotype was observed a few times. The chain is built from TRBV4-3 and TRBJ1-5; D remains ambiguous. Germline values: CDR1 LGHNA, CDR2 YSLEER. Between the trimmed V and J ends, which lost 0 bases and 0 bases, there was a span of 9 bases. This CDR3 is built from 16 residues. CDR3 coding DNA: TGCGCCAGCAGCCAAGATGCGGGAAATAGCAATCAGCCCCAGCATTTT. Amino acids: CASSQDAGNSNQPQHF.

This clonotype was counted many times. The chain recombines TRBV20-1 with TRBJ1-1; 7 bases fit TRBD1. CDR1 is DFQATT and CDR2 is SNEGSKA in the germline V gene (reference sequence). The CDR3 is made up of 14 amino acids. With V trimmed by 5 bases and J by 0 bases, 6 bases remained unmatched. The DNA for the CDR3 is TGCAGTGCTGACCGGGACAGCATGAACACTGAAGCTTTCTTT. Translated, it gives CSADRDSMNTEAFF.

On this clonotype itself: Possible read error: a much larger clone is one base away. V usage is TRBV3-1 and J usage is TRBJ2-1, with D unresolved. CDR1 and CDR2 (germline): LGHDT, YNNKEL (reference sequence). There are 15 residues in the CDR3. As DNA, the CDR3 is TGTGCCGGCAGCCAAGAGCAACAGATGAACAATGAGCAGTTCTTC. Amino acid sequence: CAGSQEQQMNNEQFF.

This clonotype has a handful of counts. This chain joins TRBV7-3 and TRBJ2-2; 9 nucleotides line up with TRBD1. Germline CDR1 and CDR2: SGHTA and FQGTGA. The V segment lost 6 bases and the J segment 4 bases; nucleotides outside the gene matches: 3. The CDR3 length is 14 residues. As DNA, the CDR3 is TGTGCCAGCAGACAGGGGGCAGTCACCGGGGAGCTGTTTTTT. Translating it yields CASRQGAVTGELFF.

The chain joins TRBV13 to TRBJ2-2; TRBD2 matches at 16 bases. This CDR3 region has 19 residues. CDR1 is PRHDT, CDR2 FYEKMQ, per germline (reference sequence). V dropped 2 bases and J dropped 6; count of bases not matched to a gene: 9. The CDR3 sequence: CASSLLGGLAGGPPGELFF. The CDR3, as DNA: TGTGCCAGCAGCTTATTGGGGGGACTAGCGGGAGGGCCACCCGGGGAGCTGTTTTTT.

This clonotype was counted many times. The chain couples TRBV4-3 to TRBJ2-7, with a tentative D call TRBD2 (7 bases). Germline CDR1 reads LGHNA; CDR2 reads YSLEER. The CDR3 has 15 residues. Trimming took 0 bases from V and 4 from J, leaving 13 bases between them. Here the CDR3 DNA reads TGCGCCAGCAGCCAAGATGGGAGGGGGGTTTACGAGCAGTACTTC. Translation gives CASSQDGRGVYEQYF.

At least ten counts were recorded for this clonotype. The chain is built from TRBV12-3 or TRBV12-4 and TRBJ2-7; tentative D call: TRBD1 (6 bases). This CDR3 spans 14 amino acids. V lost 5 bases and J 4 bases, leaving 15 bases between the germline ends. CDR3 sequence (DNA): TGTGCCAGCAGTACCTCGACAGGTCCGTACGAGCAGTACTTC. Its protein product is CASSTSTGPYEQYF.

This clonotype was detected a few times. The V gene is TRBV9, the J gene TRBJ1-3, with D uncertain. The CDR3 is 15 residues long. The V gene lost 0 bases and the J gene lost 0 bases, with 7 bases spanning the gap. CDR1 is SGDLS and CDR2 is YYNGEE in the germline V gene. In nucleotides, the CDR3 is TGTGCCAGCAGCGTAGGGACGGGCTCTGGAAACACCATATATTTT. It yields the protein CASSVGTGSGNTIYF.

Many counts were recorded for this clonotype. This rearrangement joins TRBV11-1 to TRBJ2-7; 9 bases map to TRBD1. CDR1 and CDR2 from the germline V gene are SGHAT and FQDESV (reference sequence). This CDR3 contains 14 residues. The trim removed 5 bases at V and 2 bases at J, leaving 4 bases unmatched. In DNA form, the CDR3 reads TGTGCCAGCAGCCGCCGACAGGGGGCCTACGAGCAGTACTTC. This translates into CASSRRQGAYEQYF.

J is TRBJ2-7 and V is TRBV7-9; 7 positions agree with TRBD2. Trimming cost V 5 bases and J 5 bases; bases outside gene matches: 9. The CDR3 has 14 amino acids. CDR1 and CDR2 from the germline V gene are SEHNR and FQNEAQ (reference sequence). The CDR3 DNA follows: TGTGCCAGCAGCCCACCGGGACTAACACACGAGCAGTACTTC. This encodes CASSPPGLTHEQYF.

This clonotype appeared a few times. The gene calls are TRBV6-1 and TRBJ2-6; D call uncertain. The CDR3 covers 13 residues. With 6 bases removed from V and 7 bases from J, the gap between germline ends came to 10 bases. Germline lookup yields CDR1 MNHNS and CDR2 SASEGT. The CDR3 DNA reads as TGTGCCAGCAGCCAGTACATCGCCAACGTCCTGACTTTC. Amino acid sequence: CASSQYIANVLTF.

This clonotype was found a few times. The rearrangement joins TRBV9 to TRBJ2-1, with 10 nucleotides matching TRBD2. CDR3 length: 19 amino acids. V trimming: 3 bases; J trimming: 4 bases; junction bases outside the gene matches: 16. The germline V gene encodes CDR1 SGDLS and CDR2 YYNGEE. CDR3 amino acids: CASSAPKLGTSDRYNEQFF. CDR3 sequence (DNA): TGTGCCAGCAGCGCCCCTAAGCTGGGGACTAGCGACCGTTACAATGAGCAGTTCTTC. The variable domain in full, with the rest retrieved from reference TRBV9 and TRBJ2-1, is DSGVTQTPKHLITATGQRVTLRCSPRSGDLSVYWYQQSLDQGLQFLIQYYNGEERAKGNILERFSAQQFPDLHSELNLSSLELGDSALYFCASSAPKLGTSDRYNEQFFGPGTRLTVL.

This chain connects TRBV7-2 to TRBJ2-1; 12 positions agree with TRBD2. Germline V gene sequence: CDR1 SGHTA, CDR2 FQGNSA. V lost 5 bases and J lost 8; bases outside the gene matches: 10. The CDR3 runs 16 residues. The CDR3 sequence: CASSLPPSGRGDEQFF. CDR3 DNA sequence: TGTGCCAGCAGCCTACCCCCTAGCGGGAGGGGAGATGAGCAGTTCTTC. The full variable domain, its missing parts supplied by reference TRBV7-2 and TRBJ2-1, is GAGVSQSPSNKVTEKGKDVELRCDPISGHTALYWYRQSLGQGLEFLIYFQGNSAPDKSGLPSDRFSAERTGGSVSTLTIQRTQQEDSAVYLCASSLPPSGRGDEQFFGPGTRLTVL.

The genes are TRBV5-4 and TRBJ1-1; D ambiguous. The CDR3 totals 12 residues. V lost 3 bases and J lost 9, with 12 bases in between. Germline V gene sequence: CDR1 SGHNT, CDR2 YYREEE (reference sequence). As DNA, the CDR3 is TGTGCCAGCAGCTGGCAGGAAGGGAAAGCTTTCTTT. Protein product: CASSWQEGKAFF.

The chain carries TRBV7-3 and TRBJ1-2, with 7 positions matching TRBD1. Per the germline V gene, CDR1 is SGHTA and CDR2 is FQGTGA. The CDR3 contains 18 residues. V trimming: 4 bases; J trimming: 8 bases; junction bases outside the gene matches: 22. The CDR3 loop is CASSYLPGPGQHFGGYTF. CDR3 DNA: TGTGCCAGCAGCTACCTGCCTGGACCGGGACAGCACTTCGGGGGCTACACCTTC. Full variable domain (rest looked up from reference TRBV7-3 and TRBJ1-2): GAGVSQTPSNKVTEKGKYVELRCDPISGHTALYWYRQSLGQGPEFLIYFQGTGAADDSGLPNDRFFAVRPEGSVSTLKIQRTERGDSAVYLCASSYLPGPGQHFGGYTFGSGTRLTVV.

This clonotype was counted many times. The V call is TRBV7-2, the J call TRBJ2-1, with TRBD1 identical over 9 bases. The trim removed 5 bases at V and 7 bases at J, leaving 3 bases unmatched. This CDR3 spans 13 amino acids. Germline V gene lookup returns CDR1 SGHTA and CDR2 FQGNSA. In nucleotides, the CDR3 is TGTGCCAGCAGCCCGGGACAGGGAAATGAGCAGTTCTTC. Amino acids: CASSPGQGNEQFF.

This clonotype showed up many times. A junction end diverges from the germline sequence, so it may reflect a read error. The chain uses TRBV11-2 and TRBJ2-3; tentatively, D is TRBD1 (7 bases). The CDR3 totals 13 residues. From germline, CDR1 is SGHAT and CDR2 FQNNGV. The CDR3 bases are TGTGCCGGCAGGGGGGCAGGGACAGATACGCAGTATTTT. Encoded protein: CAGRGAGTDTQYF.

This clonotype was found many times. The chain is built from TRBV27 and TRBJ1-2, with 8 bases lining up with TRBD1. J was trimmed by 4 bases and V by 1 base; bases with no gene match: 14. The V gene's germline CDR1 is MNHEY and CDR2 SMNVEV (reference sequence). The length of the CDR3 is 18 residues. The CDR3 reads CASSLFGSGGAIGYGYTF. DNA of the CDR3: TGTGCCAGCAGTTTATTCGGGTCAGGGGGCGCGATCGGCTATGGCTACACCTTC.

V and J are TRBV19 and TRBJ2-7; perhaps TRBD1 as D (7 bases). This CDR3 comprises 17 residues. CDR1 and CDR2 from the germline V gene are LNHDA and SQIVND (reference sequence). V was pared by 5 bases and J by 7 bases, with 27 bases between. CDR3 coding DNA: TGTGCCAGTAGTCTCCGCCAGGGGGGCCAACTAATTACTGAGCAGTACTTC. Its translation is CASSLRQGGQLITEQYF.

This clonotype has a handful of counts. The V gene is TRBV5-1, the J gene TRBJ2-2, with 8 bases that match TRBD1. V was pared by 4 bases and J by 9 bases, with 8 bases of the junction left unmatched. Germline V gene lookup returns CDR1 SGHRS and CDR2 YFSETQ. There are 14 residues in the CDR3. The CDR3 nucleotides are TGCGCCAGCAGCCCCGGACAGGGTTTTAGGGAGCTGTTTTTT. This gives the protein CASSPGQGFRELFF. The complete variable domain, with remaining parts taken from reference TRBV5-1 and TRBJ2-2, reads KAGVTQTPRYLIKTRGQQVTLSCSPISGHRSVSWYQQTPGQGLQFLFEYFSETQRNKGNFPGRFSGRQFSNSRSEMNVSTLELGDSALYLCASSPGQGFRELFFGEGSRLTVL.